This TCR beta chain was observed in a study of OX40 agonist ivuxolimab in advanced cancers. With respect to the entire study: The costimulatory receptor OX40 (CD134) was targeted by ivuxolimab, a fully human IgG2 agonistic monoclonal antibody. Intravenous ivuxolimab was administered to patients every 2 weeks at six dose levels: 0.01, 0.1, 0.3, 1.5, 3 and 10 mg/kg. Of the roughly 50 dose-escalation patients, hepatocellular carcinoma was present in 19, melanoma in roughly 15, renal cell carcinoma in 9 and head and neck cancer in 9. The dose-escalation cohort was roughly 80% male with a mean age of about 54 years, ranging from roughly 20 to 80. Patients were allowed to have had prior anti-PD-1, anti-PD-L1 or anti-CTLA-4 therapy, and 30% to 40% of the dose-escalation patients had previously received checkpoint inhibitors. Partial responses were achieved by three dose-escalation patients, of whom one had hepatocellular carcinoma and two had cutaneous melanoma. Peripheral TCRbeta sequencing was intended to test whether TCR sequence diversity was altered and clonal T-cell expansion was caused by ivuxolimab. The paper describes the monotherapy dose-escalation part (N ≈ 52 patients) of the phase I trial of ivuxolimab.

CDR1 and CDR2 were assigned from the germline V gene as SGHAT and FQNNGV. Trimming takes 4 bases off V and 15 bases off J; junction bases not matched to a gene: 12. The CDR3 sequence holds 13 residues, the cysteine and phenylalanine included. Only the CDR3 region is kept as DNA, spanning 39 bases read in frame from base 1. Concerning this clone itself: This receptor's antigen is unknown. It has no much larger one-base neighbor in the sample; base qualities were not kept.

Findings and caveats that apply to the study as a whole: The antigen specificity of the peripheral T cells that underwent clonal expansion was not determined. At doses of 0.1 to 3.0 mg/kg, clonal expansion of both CD4+ and CD8+ T cells in blood was seen between baseline and week 6. Low levels of normalized T-cell clonal expansion were also shown by some nonresponding patients. On average, CD8+ T cells showed more expanded clones than CD4+ T cells after ivuxolimab. Partial responders in the 0.1-3.0 mg/kg groups had among the lowest normalized peripheral clonal expansion, especially among CD8+ T cells.

For sequencing of the TCRbeta CDR3 region, genomic DNA was extracted from the sorted cells. The immunoSEQ Assay was used to sequence the TCRbeta CDR3 regions. TCRdb carries this immuneACCESS record with in-frame sequences only. Its versions omit some clonotypes, under half of them owing to an unresolved V gene in the studies checked, with the rest unexplained. The sample table holds approximately 97,000 clones, of which less than 90% were seen once. The ten largest clones represent more than 5% of the sample. Patients with a history of autoimmune disease or receiving systemic immunosuppression were excluded from the trial. Peripheral blood for TCR sequencing was drawn from every dose cohort at baseline, at cycle 4 day 1 and at cycle 7 day 1. The samples were taken from a phase I, first-in-human, multicenter, open-label dose-escalation trial of ivuxolimab. Adults with locally advanced or metastatic melanoma, renal cell carcinoma, hepatocellular carcinoma or head and neck squamous cell carcinoma were enrolled in the trial. Before TCR sequencing, CD4+ T cells and CD8+ T cells were sorted from peripheral blood as separate populations.

The chain employs TRBV11-2 and TRBJ2-1; TRBD1 lines up with 7 middle nucleotides. The source is an adult with an advanced solid tumor such as melanoma, head and neck, liver or kidney cancer. Source: CD4+ or CD8+ T cells sorted from blood, taken in a trial of the OX40 agonist ivuxolimab. Here is the DNA: TGTGCCAGCAGCTCCGGGCAGGACAGGCTAGGGTTCTTC. Its translation is CASSSGQDRLGFF.